The clone carrying this TCR beta chain was counted a few times. The CDR3 contains 17 residues. V dropped 2 bases and J dropped 1; count of bases not matched to a gene: 6. The germline V gene encodes CDR1 SQVTM and CDR2 ANQGSEA. These data originate in a study of cytomegalovirus exposure and HLA in healthy donors. A multiplex PCR was run with 60 Vbeta primers and 13 Jbeta primers. Assay used: immunoSEQ multiplex PCR; TCRdb lists only in-frame clones, some missing. The sample yields about 100,000 clones, less than 85% seen once. The clonotype comes from a woman between 40 and 55 years old in good health and CMV-seropositive. The V gene is TRBV29-1, the J gene TRBJ2-6, with 9 nucleotides matching TRBD1. The sample was PBMCs. CDR3 region: CSVESGTGSSGANVLTF. DNA for the CDR3: TGCAGCGTTGAAAGCGGGACAGGGTCTTCTGGGGCCAACGTCCTGACTTTC.